The 10 T cell receptor beta chains below all came from one sample that was sequenced in a study of blood T cell repertoires in COVID-19. The method was immunoSEQ multiplex PCR; TCRdb's version includes in-frame clones alone and lacks a portion of them. The sample lists around 290,000 clones; about nine tenths were seen once. What was sequenced was PBMCs or T cells enriched from blood (not recorded which). These receptors were obtained from a woman between 25 and 40 years old who had recovered from COVID-19.

J is TRBJ1-5 and V is TRBV7-8; D gene ambiguous. The CDR3 contains 15 residues. V lost 0 bases and J lost 2, with 8 bases in between. Germline CDR1 reads SGHVS; CDR2 reads FQNEAQ. CDR3 region: CASSLAYRGNQPQHF. In DNA, the CDR3 is TGTGCCAGCAGCTTAGCGTACAGAGGCAATCAGCCCCAGCATTTT.

The chain employs TRBV4-1 and TRBJ2-7, with D possibly matching TRBD2 (6 bases). Trimming took 0 bases from V and 0 from J, leaving 12 bases between them. CDR3 length equals 16 residues. The V gene's germline CDR1 is MGHRA and CDR2 YSYEKL. The CDR3: CASSQESAGSSYEQYF. The CDR3 nucleotides read TGCGCCAGCAGCCAAGAAAGTGCGGGGAGCTCCTACGAGCAGTACTTC.

The gene calls are TRBV4-1 and TRBJ1-2, with TRBD1 identical over 7 bases. V lost 1 base, J lost 10 bases, and 12 bases stayed unmatched. The germline CDR1 and CDR2 sequences are MGHRA and YSYEKL. This CDR3 has 15 residues. CDR3 in DNA: TGCGCCAGCAGCCAAGTCGAGGGGGCAGGGTACTTCTACACCTTC. The encoded protein is CASSQVEGAGYFYTF.

V and J are TRBV5-8 and TRBJ2-1, with TRBD1 matching 8 bases. J was trimmed by 3 bases and V by 0 bases; bases with no gene match: 8. The CDR3 extends over 17 amino acids. Germline V CDR1 and CDR2: SGHTS, YDEGEE. The CDR3 sequence is CASSLAVRDRIYNEQFF. DNA of the CDR3: TGTGCCAGCAGCTTGGCGGTCCGGGACAGGATCTACAATGAGCAGTTCTTC.

This chain links TRBV2 with TRBJ1-5, with D maybe TRBD1 (6 bases). Germline V gene sequence: CDR1 SNHLY, CDR2 FYNNEI. V lost 7 bases and J 3 bases, leaving 10 bases between the germline ends. CDR3 size: 13 residues. In DNA, the CDR3 is TGTGCCAGCACCCGACAGGTCAATCAGCCCCAGCATTTT. This sequence encodes CASTRQVNQPQHF.

The rearrangement joins TRBV10-3 to TRBJ2-1, with D unclear. The CDR3 totals 15 residues. Germline CDR1 ENHRY, CDR2 SYGVKD. Trimming stripped 3 bases from V and 7 bases from J, with 16 bases between. CDR3 in DNA: TGTGCCATCAGTGAAATCCCCCCTGACTCGAATGAGCAGTTCTTC. It translates to CAISEIPPDSNEQFF.

The chain couples TRBV5-1 to TRBJ1-2; 7 positions agree with TRBD1. The CDR3 runs to 14 residues. Per the germline V gene, CDR1 is SGHRS and CDR2 is YFSETQ. The junction had 12 bases not matched to a gene; V was cut back by 4 bases and J by 9 bases. For the CDR3, the DNA is TGCGCCAGCAGCACATCCGGGACAGATATGCGCTACACCTTC. Protein sequence: CASSTSGTDMRYTF.

This chain uses TRBV28 with TRBJ1-2, with 9 bases that match TRBD1. The CDR3 length is 15 residues. CDR1 and CDR2 (germline): MDHEN, SYDVKM. Trimming took 5 bases from V and 7 from J; bases not matched to a gene: 11. The DNA of the CDR3 is TGTGCCAGCAGTCCTCCGACAGGGGGGGCATTTGGCTACACCTTC. Protein sequence: CASSPPTGGAFGYTF.

The chain employs TRBV28 and TRBJ1-2; tentatively, D is TRBD1 (6 bases). V was trimmed by 5 bases and J by 2 bases, leaving 12 bases between them. The CDR3 is 14 amino acids. Germline V gene lookup returns CDR1 MDHEN and CDR2 SYDVKM. CDR3 in amino acids: CASSPHRVNYGYTF. In DNA form, the CDR3 reads TGTGCCAGCAGTCCGCACAGGGTCAACTATGGCTACACCTTC.

V usage is TRBV29-1 and J usage is TRBJ1-4; D is possibly TRBD1 (5 bases). Trimming cost V 7 bases and J 7 bases, with 16 bases left between them. The CDR3 sequence is 13 residues long. Germline V gene data show CDR1 as SQVTM and CDR2 as ANQGSEA. CDR3 sequence: CSAEQDSREKLFF. Here the CDR3 DNA reads TGCAGCGCGGAACAGGATTCACGTGAAAAACTGTTTTTT.